The following is a T cell receptor beta chain sequence with its context. This specimen belongs to a study of CD8 T cells in Susac syndrome. Reverse transcription of roughly 0.45 to 1 ug RNA used random hexamers. TCRdb ran MiXCR on the immunoSEQ multiplex PCR reads and lists one entry per CDR3 protein. This repertoire shows tens of thousands of distinct CDR3 sequences, approximately 96% found once; its top ten account for about 0.68%. Germline lookup yields CDR1 MNHEY and CDR2 SVGEGT. Trimming removed 2 bases at V and 6 bases at J, with 11 bases between. This CDR3 has 13 amino acids. The chain couples TRBV6-2 or TRBV6-3 to TRBJ2-7; perhaps TRBD1 as D (7 bases). The TCR was taken from a human donor with Susac syndrome. The sequenced sample was CD8+ T cells from PBMCs. The CDR3 DNA follows: TGTGCCAGCAGTTACCAGGGGGGAGTCGAGCAGTACTTC. It encodes CASSYQGGVEQYF.